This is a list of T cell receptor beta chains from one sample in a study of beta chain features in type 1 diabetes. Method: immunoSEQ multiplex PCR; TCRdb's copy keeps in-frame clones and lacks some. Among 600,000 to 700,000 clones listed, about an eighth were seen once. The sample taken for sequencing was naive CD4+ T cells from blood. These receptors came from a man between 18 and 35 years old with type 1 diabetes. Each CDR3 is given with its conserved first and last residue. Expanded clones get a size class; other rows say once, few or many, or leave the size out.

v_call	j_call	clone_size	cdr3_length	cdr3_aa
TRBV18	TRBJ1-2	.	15	CASSPRQGVDYGYTF
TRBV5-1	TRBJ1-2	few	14	CASSIQGINYGYTF
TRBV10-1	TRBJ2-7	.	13	CASSEGLAYEQYF
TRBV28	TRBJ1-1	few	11	CASTLNTEAFF
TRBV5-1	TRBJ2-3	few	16	CASSPPGTSSTDTQYF
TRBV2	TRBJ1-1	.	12	CASSARDTEAFF
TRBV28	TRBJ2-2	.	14	CASLRGQNTGELFF
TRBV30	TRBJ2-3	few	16	CAWSSGTRVGTDTQYF
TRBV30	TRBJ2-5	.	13	CAWSVQAGETQYF
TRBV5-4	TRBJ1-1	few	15	CASSLGTGIGTEAFF
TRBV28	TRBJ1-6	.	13	CASSLTEIQGLHF
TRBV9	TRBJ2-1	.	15	CASSARLAGKNEQFF
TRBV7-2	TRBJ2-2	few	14	CASSLSWSAGELFF
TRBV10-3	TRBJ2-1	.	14	CAISSTSSYNEQFF
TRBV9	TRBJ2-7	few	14	CASSPRLASYEQYF
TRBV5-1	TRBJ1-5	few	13	CASRLGPNQPQHF
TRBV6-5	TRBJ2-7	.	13	CASSYPPLGEQYF
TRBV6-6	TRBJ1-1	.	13	CASSYEVNTEAFF
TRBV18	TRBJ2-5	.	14	CASSPRQVQETQYF
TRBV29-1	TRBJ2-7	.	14	CSVAGGLSSYEQYF
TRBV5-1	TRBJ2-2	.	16	CASSLGDREDTGELFF
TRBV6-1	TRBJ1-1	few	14	CASRALGQATEAFF
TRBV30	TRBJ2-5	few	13	CAWSLTGTETQYF
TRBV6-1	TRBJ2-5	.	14	CASTGTETQETQYF
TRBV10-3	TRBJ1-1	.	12	CAISVSGLGAFF
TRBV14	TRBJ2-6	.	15	CASSQEGSGANVLTF
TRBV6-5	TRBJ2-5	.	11	CASRGRETQYF
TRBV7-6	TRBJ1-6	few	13	CASSPVTNSPLHF
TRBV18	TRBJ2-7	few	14	CASSPVSTVYEQYF
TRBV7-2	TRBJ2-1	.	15	CASSLQTGAGNEQFF
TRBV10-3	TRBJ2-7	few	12	CAISDRGPEQYF
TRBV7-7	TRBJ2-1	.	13	CASSLDSYNEQFF
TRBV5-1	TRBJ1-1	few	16	CASSLAVGGANTEAFF
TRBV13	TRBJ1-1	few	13	CASSLQGGTEAFF
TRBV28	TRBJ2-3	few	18	CASSLSLAGIPSTDTQYF
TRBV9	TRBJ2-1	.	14	CASSAGTARERQFF
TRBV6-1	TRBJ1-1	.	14	CASSDQGLNTEAFF
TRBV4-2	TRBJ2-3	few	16	CASSQDRASGADTQYF
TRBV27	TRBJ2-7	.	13	CASRTGGDYEQYF
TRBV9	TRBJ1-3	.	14	CASSAGRAGNTIYF
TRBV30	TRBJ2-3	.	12	CATRQGPGTQYF
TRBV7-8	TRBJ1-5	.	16	CASSSLGQGRGQPQHF
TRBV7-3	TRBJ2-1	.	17	CASSLTLRGSSYNEQFF
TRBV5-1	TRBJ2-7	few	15	CASSLGVQGGSEQYF
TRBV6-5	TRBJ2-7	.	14	CASRPAGSSYEQYF
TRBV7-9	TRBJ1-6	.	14	CASSFNEGDSPLHF
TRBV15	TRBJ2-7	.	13	CATSRDSTYEQYF
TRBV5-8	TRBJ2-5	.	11	CASSLSETQYF
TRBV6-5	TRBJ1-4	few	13	CATVDSLNEKLFF
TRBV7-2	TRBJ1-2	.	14	CASSLVGLRDGYTF
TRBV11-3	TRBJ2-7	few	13	CASSLGESYEQYF